The T cell receptor beta chain described here comes from a study of T cell responses to AZD1222 COVID-19 vaccine. Germline V gene data show CDR1 as MDHEN and CDR2 as SYDVKM. The CDR3 has 17 amino acids. V was cut by 1 base and J by 6 bases, with 18 bases left in between. TCRdb's table, derived via immunoSEQ multiplex PCR, lists solely in-frame clones and lacks some. The data hold about 160,000 clones, with more than 70% observed a single time. Overall study results and limits: Spike was spanned by vaccine-associated CD4 TCRs, with dominance at 160-218 and 743-854. Per reports, nearly half of all spike-specific TCRs target regions that are unmutated in variants. No day 14 peak samples; only post-peak repertoires were characterized. Spike-specific TCR breadth rose after two AZD1222 doses, and depth rose as well.

This clone was seen only once. Antigen specificity is unknown. This specimen was peripheral blood, taken on day 0 of AZD1222 vaccination. The chain links TRBV28 to TRBJ2-2, with D tentatively TRBD1 or TRBD2 (6 bases each). The source is an adult in good health. CDR3 loop: CASSLLSLGGGPGELFF. For the CDR3, the DNA is TGTGCCAGCAGTTTATTGTCATTAGGAGGGGGGCCCGGGGAGCTGTTTTTT.